This TCR beta chain was sequenced in a study of blood T cell repertoires in COVID-19. The method was immunoSEQ multiplex PCR; TCRdb's version includes in-frame clones alone and lacks a portion of them. The table records approximately 400,000 clones, about 91% of them present only once. This clone was seen a few times. Trimming took 4 bases from V and 5 from J, leaving 14 bases between them. CDR1 is MNHEY, CDR2 SMNVEV, per germline (reference sequence). CDR3 length: 14 residues. The sequenced sample consisted of peripheral blood. This TCR came from a woman aged 45-59 years with COVID-19, enrolled during active disease. The rearrangement uses TRBV27 and TRBJ2-5, with D maybe TRBD1 (7 bases). CDR3 region: CASSSSTGRETQYF. The CDR3, as DNA: TGTGCCAGCAGTTCCTCGACAGGGAGGGAGACCCAGTACTTC.